This T cell receptor (beta chain) was sequenced for a study of cytomegalovirus exposure and HLA in healthy donors. As concerns this clone: Its target is unknown.

13 Jbeta primers and 60 Vbeta primers were used for the PCR. In the study's own analysis: An analysis that came later counted 73 million or so unique TCR beta chains, 9 million to 12 million shared. The repertoire was sequenced with immunoSEQ multiplex PCR; TCRdb's copy has only in-frame clones and lacks some. Clone size and the V and J calls come from that table; the DNA yielded D and trimming. The sample data list approximately 96,000 clones. The CDR3 spans 14 residues. Germline V gene sequence: CDR1 SGDLS, CDR2 YYNGEE. The J segment lost 7 bases and the V segment lost 1 base, leaving 7 bases of the junction unmatched. The study's findings and limits: According to the study, 150 to 200 TCR beta chains were cytomegalovirus-associated. One variant, a missense change in DCLRE1C, was linked in a later analysis to TCR beta V- and J-gene trimming.

The sequence derives from a girl aged 5 to 17 in good health and CMV-seropositive. The specimen was PBMCs. V and J are TRBV9 and TRBJ2-5, with TRBD1 matching 7 bases. The CDR3: CASSVRGTDGTQYF. The DNA of the CDR3 is TGTGCCAGCAGCGTAAGGGGGACAGACGGGACCCAGTACTTC.